This entry is about one T cell receptor beta chain. There is no known antigen for this receptor. No base-level quality is on record; no much larger clone is a single base apart. This entry belongs to a study of tumor-infiltrating lymphocytes in oesophageal squamous cell carcinoma listed by TCRdb under 2016. Library generation was performed with PCR. Sequencing took place on an Illumina HiSeq 2000. TCRdb trimmed public reads at Q25 via fastp, called clones via MiXCR and kept in-frame beta chains. CDR3 protein sequences are deduplicated, and each keeps its most common genes and DNA. This sample gives about 25,000 distinct CDR3 sequences in total; 38% of them show up just once. The ten biggest clones cover about a quarter of the sample. The source of this sequence is a male donor with esophageal squamous cell carcinoma. What was sequenced was esophageal tumor tissue.

The DNA sequence follows: TGTGCCAGCATCGAGGGGGCAGGGGGCACAGATACGCAGTATTTT. Protein translation: CASIEGAGGTDTQYF. Rearrangement joined TRBV28 to TRBJ2-3; the central 7 bases match TRBD1. Spanning cysteine to phenylalanine, the CDR3 consists of 15 amino acids. The read is trimmed to its CDR3 DNA, 45 bases read in frame from base 1. The germline V end is reduced by 7 bases and the J end by 1 base; junction bases left unmatched: 8. CDR1 and CDR2, per the germline V gene, are MDHEN and SYDVKM. The full variable domain, with segments outside the CDR3 supplied by the reference TRBV28 and TRBJ2-3 proteins, appears as DVKVTQSSRYLVKRTGEKVFLECVQDMDHENMFWYRQDPGLGLRLIYFSYDVKMKEKGDIPEGYSVSREKKERFSLILESASTNQTSMYLCASIEGAGGTDTQYFGPGTRLTVL.